This section outlines one TCR beta chain sequence together with its context. In the study's own analysis: Estimates of nucleated cell counts were drawn from the amplification of reference gene primers. Profiling relied on immunoSEQ multiplex PCR, and the TCRdb table lists in-frame clones only, not all of them. Clonal size and the V and J genes are those of that table, whereas D and trimming came from the DNA. Among some 180,000 clones listed, roughly 89% were seen once. The data stem from a study of blood T cell repertoires in COVID-19. Study-wide context: Both acute and convalescent COVID-19 samples were obtained from the United States, Italy and Spain. Sample material is recorded as cDNA or gDNA derived from T cells, B-cell-depleted T cells, or PBMCs.

V lost 2 bases, J lost 5 bases, and 6 bases lay in between. CDR3 size: 13 residues. CDR1 and CDR2 (germline): SGHAT, FQNNGV. This rearrangement joins TRBV11-2 to TRBJ2-2; unclear D gene. The clonotype was recovered from a man in his fifties with acute or convalescent COVID-19. The sequenced material came from peripheral blood. The chain's CDR3 is CASSLSTTGELFF. The CDR3 bases are TGTGCCAGCAGCTTATCCACAACCGGGGAGCTGTTTTTT.